Following are 27 T cell receptor beta chains from one sample sequenced in a study of CD8 T cells in ankylosing spondylitis. Their specific antigens are unknown. Overall study findings and caveats: It appeared that ankylosing spondylitis blood was characterized by a TCR beta motif of about eight highly homologous variants.

Each CDR3 protein is one row after TCRdb ran MiXCR on the 5' RACE reads. The sample records fewer than 400,000 distinct CDR3 sequences, 20% to 25% being singletons. The specimen sequenced was blood, either unsorted or a sorted T cell fraction (not recorded which). The receptors were sampled from a male donor with ankylosing spondylitis.

The chain recombines TRBV27 with TRBJ2-1, with 8 nucleotides matching TRBD2. CDR3 length: 16 amino acids. Trimming cost V 5 bases and J 2 bases; bases outside gene matches: 8. The V gene's germline CDR1 is MNHEY and CDR2 SMNVEV (reference sequence). The DNA for the CDR3 is TGTGCCAGCAGTCCTCAACTAGCGGTACCCTACAATGAGCAGTTCTTC. Its protein is CASSPQLAVPYNEQFF.

The sample holds a few counts of this clonotype. The chain links TRBV5-1 to TRBJ2-1, with 11 bases identical to TRBD2. Germline V gene sequence: CDR1 SGHRS, CDR2 YFSETQ. Germline trimming cut 0 bases from V and 6 bases from J; bases unmatched to any gene: 11. The CDR3 is made up of 18 amino acids. CDR3 sequence reads: CASSLEGGTSGVVNEQFF. The CDR3, as DNA: TGCGCCAGCAGCTTGGAAGGGGGGACTAGCGGAGTCGTCAATGAGCAGTTCTTC.

The V call is TRBV6-2 or TRBV6-3, the J call TRBJ2-7; 8 nucleotides align to TRBD1. The V gene end was trimmed by 6 bases and the J gene end by 1 base; junction bases not matched to a gene: 14. The V gene's germline CDR1 is MNHEY and CDR2 SVGEGT. CDR3 length: 17 residues. As DNA, the CDR3 is TGTGCCAGCAGAAACCTATACCGGGACAGGTCTTCCTACGAGCAGTACTTC. It codes for CASRNLYRDRSSYEQYF.

This sequence joins TRBV18 and TRBJ2-7; weak D call: TRBD1 (7 bases). CDR1 is KGHSH and CDR2 is LQKENI in the germline V gene. The V and J ends lost 6 bases and 2 bases respectively, with 14 bases between them. The CDR3 loop spans 14 amino acids. For the CDR3, the DNA is TGTGCCAGCTCCCGGGCGGGACAGACCTACGAGCAGTACTTC. Translating it yields CASSRAGQTYEQYF.

The gene calls are TRBV12-3 or TRBV12-4 and TRBJ2-5; the match to TRBD2 covers 11 bases. The CDR3 contains 14 residues. Unmatched junction bases numbered 5, after V lost 8 bases and J lost 3 bases. CDR3 loop: CASGTSGLKETQYF. The DNA of the CDR3 is TGTGCCAGCGGGACTAGCGGACTAAAAGAGACCCAGTACTTC.

The chain carries TRBV15 and TRBJ2-7; 7 bases fit TRBD1. CDR1 is LNHNV, CDR2 YYDKDF, per germline (reference sequence). V lost 0 bases to trimming and J lost 5 bases; unmatched junction nucleotides: 10. The CDR3 loop spans 16 amino acids. The CDR3 is CATSRDRRQGTHEQYF. The CDR3 region has the DNA TGTGCCACCAGCAGAGATCGTCGACAGGGTACCCACGAGCAGTACTTC.

The rearrangement joins TRBV5-1 to TRBJ2-1; 9 nucleotides line up with TRBD2. There are 16 residues in the CDR3. Germline loops: CDR1 SGHRS, CDR2 YFSETQ. J lost 7 bases, V lost 0 bases, and 8 bases had no gene match. CDR3 nucleotide sequence: TGCGCCAGCAGCTTGGATCTTAGCGGGAGAAATAATGAGCAGTTCTTC. Its translation is CASSLDLSGRNNEQFF.

The chain employs TRBV5-1 and TRBJ2-5, with 8 bases aligning to TRBD2. In germline, CDR1 is SGHRS, CDR2 YFSETQ. The CDR3 totals 16 residues. V lost 0 bases to trimming and J lost 5 bases; unmatched junction nucleotides: 9. Written as DNA, the CDR3 is TGCGCCAGCAGCTTGGAGTCTAGCGGGCCGAGGGAGACCCAGTACTTC. Protein product: CASSLESSGPRETQYF.

This chain joins TRBV7-3 and TRBJ2-3; 13 nucleotides align to TRBD2. This CDR3 comprises 17 residues. Germline trimming cut 5 bases from V and 2 bases from J; bases unmatched to any gene: 7. The germline gives CDR1 SGHTA, CDR2 FQGTGA. In DNA form, the CDR3 reads TGTGCCAGCAGCCCGAGGGGACTAGCGGGATTCACAGATACGCAGTATTTT. Protein sequence: CASSPRGLAGFTDTQYF.

The sample holds a few counts of this clonotype. This chain uses TRBV29-1 with TRBJ2-3, with 10 bases identical to TRBD1. Germline CDR1 and CDR2: SQVTM and ANQGSEA. CDR3 length: 15 amino acids. V lost 7 bases, J lost 4 bases, and 11 bases stayed unmatched. The chain's CDR3 is CSAKVRDRGPDTQYF. The CDR3 coding sequence is TGCAGCGCGAAGGTCCGGGACAGGGGACCAGATACGCAGTATTTT.

V and J are TRBV30 and TRBJ2-1; D might be TRBD2 (6 bases). Germline-derived CDR1 and CDR2 are GTSNPN and SVGIG (reference sequence). Trimming pared 2 bases from V and 12 bases from J, leaving 20 bases between. The CDR3 totals 14 residues. The CDR3 DNA reads as TGTGCCTGGAGTCCCTCGGATCTGGGAGGTCCGCAGTTCTTC. The encoded protein is CAWSPSDLGGPQFF.

This clonotype was seen only a few times. This chain uses TRBV20-1 with TRBJ2-7; D uncertain. CDR3 length: 13 residues. V dropped 0 bases and J dropped 4 bases, with 10 bases sitting between them. The germline V gene has CDR1 DFQATT and CDR2 SNEGSKA (reference sequence). The CDR3 region has the DNA TGCAGTGCTAGAGAGCCTTCATTTTACGAGCAGTACTTC. Translated, it gives CSAREPSFYEQYF.

There are a few counts of this clonotype. The V and J genes are TRBV2 and TRBJ1-5; D perhaps matches TRBD1 (6 bases). V lost 8 bases and J 9 bases, leaving 17 bases between the germline ends. Germline values: CDR1 SNHLY, CDR2 FYNNEI. This CDR3 is 13 amino acids long. The CDR3: CASAQGNELPQHF. The CDR3, as DNA: TGTGCCAGCGCACAGGGAAACGAATTGCCCCAGCATTTT.

This clonotype was counted only a few times. This chain uses TRBV20-1 with TRBJ1-1, with unresolved D. Trimming stripped 1 base from V and 2 bases from J, with 8 bases between. This CDR3 has 13 amino acids. Germline V CDR1 and CDR2: DFQATT, SNEGSKA (reference sequence). CDR3 in DNA: TGCAGTGCTAGAGGTGGCGAAAACACTGAAGCTTTCTTT. Amino acid sequence: CSARGGENTEAFF.

The chain joins TRBV25-1 to TRBJ2-1, with 9 bases lining up with TRBD2. Germline trimming cut 6 bases from V and 7 bases from J; bases unmatched to any gene: 13. CDR3 size: 16 residues. Germline V gene lookup returns CDR1 MGHDK and CDR2 SYGVNS. The chain's CDR3 is CASRLSVAGVGNEQFF. As DNA, the CDR3 is TGTGCCAGCAGGCTCTCCGTAGCGGGAGTAGGTAATGAGCAGTTCTTC.

This clonotype appeared many times. V usage is TRBV12-3 or TRBV12-4 and J usage is TRBJ2-1; D not resolved. The CDR3 covers 13 residues. The germline V and J ends were trimmed by 1 base and 6 bases, with 7 bases remaining between them. CDR3 bases: TGTGCCAGCAGTTTAGGGCTCCTCAATGAGCAGTTCTTC. It is translated as CASSLGLLNEQFF.

The chain has TRBV20-1 and TRBJ2-3; unclear D gene. The CDR3 runs to 13 residues. Trimming cost V 3 bases and J 1 base, with 8 bases left between them. Germline CDR1 reads DFQATT; CDR2 reads SNEGSKA (reference sequence). CDR3 in DNA: TGCAGTGCTAGCGCGGCTGGCACAGATACGCAGTATTTT. Protein sequence: CSASAAGTDTQYF.

This chain joins TRBV20-1 and TRBJ2-1; the match to TRBD2 covers 9 bases. In germline, CDR1 is DFQATT, CDR2 SNEGSKA (reference sequence). The V and J ends lost 2 bases and 7 bases, in that order; junction bases with no gene match: 9. The CDR3 totals 15 residues. This CDR3 reads CSARYRSSGKNEQFF. In DNA, the CDR3 is TGCAGTGCTAGATATCGGTCTAGCGGGAAGAATGAGCAGTTCTTC.

The rearrangement links TRBV9 to TRBJ2-7; 10 nucleotides line up with TRBD1. The junction had 6 bases not matched to a gene; V was cut back by 3 bases and J by 9 bases. This CDR3 contains 13 residues. Germline loops: CDR1 SGDLS, CDR2 YYNGEE. CDR3 region: CASSAMTGGAQYF. The CDR3, as DNA: TGTGCCAGCAGCGCCATGACAGGGGGCGCGCAGTACTTC.

The chain recombines TRBV7-8 with TRBJ2-1; 9 bases line up with TRBD2. The germline gives CDR1 SGHVS, CDR2 FQNEAQ. The CDR3 is made up of 16 amino acids. Trimming cost V 9 bases and J 8 bases; bases outside gene matches: 17. The CDR3 DNA reads TGTGCCAGTGGTGATAGCGGGAGTGCGTTCGGTGATGAGCAGTTCTTC. This codes for CASGDSGSAFGDEQFF. Supplemented by reference TRBV7-8 and TRBJ2-1, the full variable domain reads GAGVSQSPRYKVAKRGQDVALRCDPISGHVSLFWYQQALGQGPEFLTYFQNEAQLDKSGLPSDRFFAERPEGSVSTLKIQRTQQEDSAVYLCASGDSGSAFGDEQFFGPGTRLTVL.

This clonotype came up a few times. The chain couples TRBV27 to TRBJ2-3; 7 bases match TRBD1. The CDR3 extends over 14 amino acids. Losses at the gene ends were 2 bases for V and 1 base for J; bases not matched to a gene: 0. CDR1 is MNHEY, CDR2 SMNVEV, per germline (reference sequence). CDR3 residues: CASSLGTGTDTQYF. The CDR3 DNA reads TGTGCCAGCAGTTTAGGGACAGGCACAGATACGCAGTATTTT.

The rearrangement uses TRBV18 and TRBJ2-5, with D tentatively TRBD1 (6 bases). CDR1 and CDR2 from the germline V gene are KGHSH and LQKENI. Trimming pared 0 bases from V and 2 bases from J, leaving 7 bases between. The CDR3 length is 14 residues. CDR3 sequence (DNA): TGTGCCAGCTCACCACCTACAGGGCAAGAGACCCAGTACTTC. Its translation is CASSPPTGQETQYF.

In its sample, this clonotype was seen a few times. This sequence joins TRBV3-1 and TRBJ2-1; D remains unclear. This CDR3 is built from 18 residues. Looked up from germline, CDR1 is LGHDT and CDR2 is YNNKEL (reference sequence). V was shortened by 0 bases and J by 0 bases, with 15 bases between the two germline ends. CDR3 nucleotide sequence: TGTGCCAGCAGCCAAGATCTGCGTCAGTTGAGCTCCTACAATGAGCAGTTCTTC. Its protein is CASSQDLRQLSSYNEQFF.

The chain recombines TRBV7-2 with TRBJ2-1; 9 bases are shared with TRBD2. The germline gives CDR1 SGHTA, CDR2 FQGNSA. The trim removed 6 bases at V and 3 bases at J, leaving 9 bases unmatched. The CDR3 extends over 16 amino acids. In DNA form, the CDR3 reads TGTGCCAGCAGTTTTTATAGCGGGAGCTTCTACAATGAGCAGTTCTTC. Encoded protein: CASSFYSGSFYNEQFF.

This clonotype was seen more than once but under ten times. This rearrangement joins TRBV3-1 to TRBJ2-5; D is possibly TRBD1 or TRBD2 (5 bases each). Trimming cost V 1 base and J 5 bases, with 14 bases left between them. The germline V gene encodes CDR1 LGHDT and CDR2 YNNKEL (reference sequence). The CDR3 is made up of 15 amino acids. The CDR3 DNA follows: TGTGCCAGCAGCCAAGGGGACCTTGTCCGTGAGACCCAGTACTTC. Translating it yields CASSQGDLVRETQYF.

There are a few counts of this clonotype. The gene calls are TRBV7-6 and TRBJ1-4; a weak D match, TRBD1 (6 bases). The CDR3 is 14 residues long. Germline-derived CDR1 and CDR2 are SGHVS and FNYEAQ. V shed 5 bases and J shed 7 bases, with 14 bases lying between them. CDR3: CASSRAAGVEKLFF. The CDR3 DNA reads TGTGCCAGCAGCCGAGCAGCAGGGGTTGAAAAACTGTTTTTT.

This clonotype has only a few counts. The chain couples TRBV9 to TRBJ2-1, with 10 positions matching TRBD2. V lost 1 base to trimming and J lost 5 bases; unmatched junction nucleotides: 3. In germline, CDR1 is SGDLS, CDR2 YYNGEE. The length of the CDR3 is 15 residues. The CDR3 is CASSVLAGVNNEQFF. Written as DNA, the CDR3 is TGTGCCAGCAGCGTACTAGCGGGGGTGAACAATGAGCAGTTCTTC.